The clone carrying this T cell receptor beta chain was recorded at least ten times. The V end was cut by 4 bases, the J end by 4 bases, with 11 bases between. The CDR3 is made up of 13 amino acids. Per germline, CDR1 MNHEY and CDR2 SVGEGT. Quantitative barcoded 5'-RACE was used to prepare TCR beta libraries. TCRdb processed the 5' RACE reads anew with MiXCR; each CDR3 protein has one entry. The sample consists of 40,000 to 55,000 distinct CDR3 sequences, roughly 7.3% of them appearing once. This entry is derived from a study of CD8 T cells in ankylosing spondylitis. Sequenced sample: blood, either unsorted or a sorted T cell fraction (not recorded which). This receptor was taken from a female donor with ankylosing spondylitis or in good health (not recorded which). The V and J genes are TRBV6-2 or TRBV6-3 and TRBJ2-7; D perhaps matches TRBD1 (5 bases). The CDR3 is CASSFSRQYEQYF. The CDR3 DNA reads as TGTGCCAGCAGTTTCAGCCGACAGTACGAGCAGTACTTC.